These 12 T cell receptor beta chains were all obtained from the same sample, sequenced in a study of Ad26.COV2.S vaccination and SARS-CoV-2 variants. Some clones are missing from TCRdb's copy, which holds only in-frame ones; the method was immunoSEQ multiplex PCR. The sample holds about 240,000 clones, roughly 88% seen once. Sample treatment: roughly 18 received Ad26.COV2.S at low or high dose, single or two shots; 5 received placebo; per-sample allocation not given. The samples were gathered on day 63 after the first injection of vaccine or placebo. The sequenced sample was peripheral blood, obtained in a trial of Ad26.COV2.S vaccine versus placebo. The source is a person between 18 and 60 years old who received the Ad26.COV2.S COVID-19 vaccine or a placebo.

The rearrangement joins TRBV3-1 (or the pseudogene TRBV3-2) to TRBJ2-7; TRBD2 agrees at 15 bases. Germline loops: CDR1 LGHDT, CDR2 YNNKEL (reference sequence). The CDR3 is 17 residues long. With 1 base clipped from V and 1 base from J, the junction kept 2 bases outside the gene matches. The chain's CDR3 is CASSQGTSGGASYEQYF. The CDR3 region has the DNA TGTGCCAGCAGCCAAGGGACTAGCGGGGGGGCATCCTACGAGCAGTACTTC.

In regard to this clone: The germline gene is not matched at one end of the junction; a read error may be the cause. Here the CDR3 DNA reads TGTGCCAGCAGCCTAGGCCAGAACGCCGGGGAGCTGTTTTTT. Its translation: CASSLGQNAGELFF. The chain combines TRBV7-3 with TRBJ2-2, with D unclear. The CDR3 is 14 residues long. Germline CDR1 reads SGHTA; CDR2 reads FQGTGA.

The chain links TRBV27 to TRBJ2-4; possibly TRBD2 for D (6 bases). The germline V and J ends were trimmed by 4 bases and 4 bases, with 11 bases remaining between them. This CDR3 has 14 amino acids. Germline values: CDR1 MNHEY, CDR2 SMNVEV (reference sequence). The CDR3 region has the DNA TGTGCCAGCAGTTGGAGGGACTCTAAAAACATTCAGTACTTC. Translation: CASSWRDSKNIQYF.

This chain joins TRBV20-1 and TRBJ1-1; 7 bases fit TRBD1. From germline, CDR1 is DFQATT and CDR2 SNEGSKA (reference sequence). The V segment lost 3 bases and the J segment 1 base; nucleotides outside the gene matches: 8. This CDR3 spans 15 amino acids. CDR3: CSASGLDRANTEAFF. The CDR3 DNA follows: TGCAGTGCTAGTGGCCTCGACAGGGCGAACACTGAAGCTTTCTTT.

The chain links TRBV6-5 to TRBJ2-3; 8 nucleotides agree with TRBD2. The J segment lost 7 bases and the V segment lost 7 bases, leaving 13 bases of the junction unmatched. This CDR3 is built from 15 residues. Looked up from germline, CDR1 is MNHEY and CDR2 is SVGAGI. The CDR3 protein is CASIPRGGLGNTQYF. DNA of the CDR3: TGTGCCAGCATTCCCCGGGGGGGATTAGGAAATACGCAGTATTTT.

The gene calls are TRBV19 and TRBJ1-5; D gene ambiguous. Germline loops: CDR1 LNHDA, CDR2 SQIVND (reference sequence). V gave up 4 bases and J gave up 0 bases, with 13 bases separating them. This CDR3 comprises 16 residues. The CDR3 is CASSRPETYSNQPQHF. As DNA, the CDR3 is TGTGCCAGTAGTAGGCCAGAAACCTATAGCAATCAGCCCCAGCATTTT.

V gene TRBV5-1 combines with J gene TRBJ1-6; possible D gene TRBD1, 5 bases. Trimming took off 0 bases at V and 9 bases at J, with 10 bases between the two ends. The CDR3 runs to 14 residues. Germline-derived CDR1 and CDR2 are SGHRS and YFSETQ. The CDR3 sequence is CASSLEGSSSPLHF. The DNA of the CDR3 is TGCGCCAGCAGCTTGGAGGGGTCCTCTTCACCCCTCCACTTT.

The V call is TRBV5-1, the J call TRBJ2-2; maybe TRBD2 (5 bases). The CDR3 is 16 amino acids. CDR1 and CDR2 from the germline V gene are SGHRS and YFSETQ. V dropped 0 bases and J dropped 1 base, with 10 bases sitting between them. CDR3 DNA: TGCGCCAGCAGCTTGGTAAGCGGAGGGAACACCGGGGAGCTGTTTTTT. Its translation: CASSLVSGGNTGELFF.

The chain is built from TRBV24-1 and TRBJ2-2; TRBD1 is a possible D gene (7 bases). V was shortened by 3 bases and J by 5 bases, with 24 bases between the two germline ends. The CDR3 is 19 amino acids. Germline V gene sequence: CDR1 KGHDR, CDR2 SFDVKD. CDR3 protein: CATSDNLVGLAGGTGELFF. The CDR3, as DNA: TGTGCCACCAGTGATAATTTGGTTGGTTTGGCAGGGGGGACCGGGGAGCTGTTTTTT.

The genes are TRBV7-9 and TRBJ1-1; 7 positions match TRBD1. CDR1 SEHNR and CDR2 FQNEAQ come from the germline V gene (reference sequence). The CDR3 is 19 residues long. V shed 4 bases, J shed 3 bases, and the junction held 20 bases outside the gene matches. This chain's CDR3 is CASSSQDLGDRDPYTEAFF. The CDR3 region has the DNA TGTGCCAGCAGCTCCCAGGACCTCGGTGACAGGGACCCTTACACTGAAGCTTTCTTT.

V and J are TRBV24-1 and TRBJ2-1; 7 bases match TRBD1. CDR1 and CDR2 (germline): KGHDR, SFDVKD. The V gene end was trimmed by 4 bases and the J gene end by 5 bases; junction bases not matched to a gene: 10. This CDR3 comprises 16 residues. The CDR3 DNA follows: TGTGCCACCAGTGACAGGGACAGCCCTCGACACAATGAGCAGTTCTTC. Its translation: CATSDRDSPRHNEQFF.

CDR3 sequence (DNA): TGTGCCAGCAGCCTGGACAGCCTTAATGAAAAACTGTTTTTT. It is translated as CASSLDSLNEKLFF. V and J are TRBV7-9 and TRBJ1-4, with D possibly being TRBD1 (6 bases). This CDR3 spans 14 amino acids. Germline-derived CDR1 and CDR2 are SEHNR and FQNEAQ (reference sequence). V was pared by 5 bases and J by 4 bases, with 11 bases between.